Below, 25 T cell receptor beta chains from the same sample are listed, as sequenced in a study of patients and donors after allogeneic stem cell transplantation. A single record per CDR3 protein comes from TCRdb applying MiXCR to the RT-PCR reads. Among around 170,000 distinct CDR3 sequences listed, approximately 25% were seen once. Sequenced sample: blood, either unsorted or a sorted T cell fraction (not recorded which). Receptor source: a human donor who was either an allogeneic HSCT recipient or a stem cell or donor lymphocyte infusion donor (not recorded which). It is not recorded whose cells these are; they may come from a transplant donor.

This clonotype was counted only a few times. As DNA, the CDR3 is TGTGCCAGCAGTAACGACTACCACAATGAGCAGTTCTTC. This codes for CASSNDYHNEQFF. This chain uses TRBV2 with TRBJ2-1; D is perhaps TRBD2 (5 bases). V was pared by 5 bases and J by 5 bases, with 10 bases between. Germline-derived CDR1 and CDR2 are SNHLY and FYNNEI. The CDR3 extends over 13 amino acids.

This clonotype was counted a few times. The genes are TRBV21-1 and TRBJ1-1. TRBV21-1 corresponds to a pseudogene. The CDR3 runs 15 residues. Here the CDR3 DNA reads TGTGCCAGCAGCAAAGATCATGCCTTGAACACTGAAGCTTTCTTT. Translation: CASSKDHALNTEAFF.

This clonotype was counted between two and nine times. In DNA, the CDR3 is TGTGCCAGCAGCTTTAGGATCAGGGGACTAGTGGATGAGCAGTTCTTC. This sequence encodes CASSFRIRGLVDEQFF. The chain has TRBV5-6 and TRBJ2-1; TRBD2 aligns across 8 bases. With V trimmed by 2 bases and J by 8 bases, 12 bases remained unmatched. The germline V gene encodes CDR1 SGHDT and CDR2 YYEEEE. There are 16 residues in the CDR3.

Comment on this clonotype: Since a much larger clone is just one base distant, this may be a read error. No conserved phenylalanine or tryptophan is present at the end of the CDR3, so a read error is the likely explanation. The chain combines TRBV7-2 with TRBJ1-1, with D unclear. Trimming took off 5 bases at V and 4 bases at J, with 14 bases between the two ends. The germline V gene encodes CDR1 SGHTA and CDR2 FQGNSA. The CDR3 runs 14 residues. In DNA, the CDR3 is TGTGCCAGCAGCCCTAGAACCGTTGCCACTGAAGCTTTCTTG. Translation: CASSPRTVATEAFL.

At least ten counts were recorded for this clonotype. Here the CDR3 reads CSADGQGTEAFF. CDR3 sequence (DNA): TGCAGTGCCGACGGACAGGGAACTGAAGCTTTCTTT. V usage is TRBV20-1 and J usage is TRBJ1-1, with 8 bases lining up with TRBD1. This CDR3 has 12 residues. V lost 6 bases and J lost 5; bases outside the gene matches: 5. Germline V gene lookup returns CDR1 DFQATT and CDR2 SNEGSKA (reference sequence).

The J gene is TRBJ2-2, the V gene TRBV15; 9 bases line up with TRBD2. V shed 2 bases, J shed 2 bases, and the junction held 3 bases outside the gene matches. This CDR3 spans 16 amino acids. Germline V gives CDR1 LNHNV, CDR2 YYDKDF (reference sequence). CDR3 sequence reads: CATSRPGLANTGELFF. CDR3 nucleotides: TGTGCCACCAGCAGACCGGGACTAGCAAACACCGGGGAGCTGTTTTTT.

The J gene is TRBJ1-6, the V gene TRBV5-1; D remains ambiguous. The germline V gene encodes CDR1 SGHRS and CDR2 YFSETQ. The CDR3 covers 17 residues. Trimming shortened V by 0 bases and J by 0 bases, and 10 bases separated the two germline ends. The chain's CDR3 is CASSLGGSSSYNSPLHF. The CDR3, as DNA: TGCGCCAGCAGCTTGGGAGGCAGCAGCTCCTATAATTCACCCCTCCACTTT.

The chain carries TRBV29-1 and TRBJ1-1, with a tentative D call TRBD1 (5 bases). The germline CDR1 and CDR2 sequences are SQVTM and ANQGSEA. There are 13 residues in the CDR3. The ends were cut back, 5 bases at V and 3 bases at J, with 13 bases in the middle. CDR3 amino acids: CSVPGSGDTEAFF. The CDR3 nucleotides read TGCAGCGTTCCAGGGTCGGGGGACACTGAAGCTTTCTTT.

V and J are TRBV6-2 or TRBV6-3 and TRBJ2-3; no firm D call. The V end was cut by 0 bases, the J end by 4 bases, with 14 bases between. Germline V lookup: CDR1 MNHEY, CDR2 SVGEGT. This CDR3 comprises 16 residues. The CDR3 DNA follows: TGTGCCAGCAGTTACTCGCCACTGTGGGTCCCAGATACGCAGTATTTT. It specifies CASSYSPLWVPDTQYF.

This clonotype has a handful of counts. The chain has TRBV6-5 and TRBJ1-1; 8 nucleotides line up with TRBD1. CDR1 is MNHEY, CDR2 SVGAGI, per germline. V trimming: 2 bases; J trimming: 7 bases; junction bases outside the gene matches: 6. The CDR3 runs 14 residues. DNA for the CDR3: TGTGCCAGCAGTTACGAGGTACAGGGGGTTGAAGCTTTCTTT. This encodes CASSYEVQGVEAFF.

This clonotype has just a few counts. The V and J genes are TRBV6-2 or TRBV6-3 and TRBJ2-7; 9 nucleotides line up with TRBD2. V dropped 3 bases and J dropped 0; count of bases not matched to a gene: 12. The CDR3 is made up of 18 amino acids. Germline values: CDR1 MNHEY, CDR2 SVGEGT. The CDR3 reads CASSYSSGRYLSSYEQYF. The CDR3 coding sequence is TGTGCCAGCAGTTATTCAAGCGGGAGGTACCTAAGCTCCTACGAGCAGTACTTC.

V gene TRBV20-1 combines with J gene TRBJ2-1, with D uncertain. Germline lookup yields CDR1 DFQATT and CDR2 SNEGSKA (reference sequence). Trimming removed 1 base at V and 1 base at J, with 14 bases between. The CDR3 covers 16 residues. CDR3: CSARGVYPTSYNEQFF. The DNA of the CDR3 is TGCAGTGCTAGAGGGGTTTACCCGACTTCCTACAATGAGCAGTTCTTC.

This clonotype was seen a handful of times. The rearrangement joins TRBV29-1 to TRBJ1-2; 9 bases agree with TRBD1. With V trimmed by 2 bases and J by 6 bases, 4 bases remained unmatched. In germline, CDR1 is SQVTM, CDR2 ANQGSEA. The CDR3 has 13 amino acids. The CDR3 DNA reads as TGCAGCGTTGAAACACAGGGGGCGCATGGCTACACCTTC. This gives the protein CSVETQGAHGYTF.

This chain links TRBV10-3 with TRBJ1-2; no definite D call. CDR3 size: 13 residues. The ends were cut back, 7 bases at V and 4 bases at J, with 13 bases in the middle. In germline, CDR1 is ENHRY, CDR2 SYGVKD. The CDR3 sequence: CAIMEGASYGYTF. The CDR3, as DNA: TGTGCCATCATGGAAGGCGCCTCCTATGGCTACACCTTC.

This clonotype was observed a few times. The chain joins TRBV19 to TRBJ1-4, with D possibly being TRBD1 (5 bases). Germline V gene sequence: CDR1 LNHDA, CDR2 SQIVND (reference sequence). V was clipped by 7 bases and J by 7 bases, with 16 bases between them. This CDR3 comprises 14 residues. The CDR3 region has the DNA TGTGCCAGTACCCCCGGCCAGGGCGGTGAAAAACTGTTTTTT. Translated, it gives CASTPGQGGEKLFF.

This clonotype has just a few counts. The chain couples TRBV24-1 to TRBJ2-1; D not resolved. This CDR3 is built from 13 residues. Per germline, CDR1 KGHDR and CDR2 SFDVKD. Trimming removed 1 base at V and 3 bases at J, with 3 bases between. Here the CDR3 DNA reads TGTGCCACCAGTGATTTCGACTACAATGAGCAGTTCTTC. It codes for CATSDFDYNEQFF.

This clonotype appeared a few times. This chain connects TRBV7-3 to TRBJ1-1; D gene uncertain. Germline CDR1 SGHTA, CDR2 FQGTGA. V lost 1 base to trimming and J lost 1 base, with 7 bases between them. CDR3 length equals 14 residues. The CDR3 sequence is CASSLMGKNTEAFF. Written as DNA, the CDR3 is TGTGCCAGCAGCTTAATGGGGAAGAACACTGAAGCTTTCTTT.

V gene TRBV12-3 or TRBV12-4 combines with J gene TRBJ2-5, with 8 nucleotides matching TRBD1. Trimming took 6 bases from V and 5 from J; bases not matched to a gene: 8. The CDR3 is made up of 14 amino acids. This CDR3 is CASSPGQGRETQYF. The DNA for the CDR3 is TGTGCCAGCAGCCCCGGACAGGGCCGGGAGACCCAGTACTTC.

V gene TRBV11-2 combines with J gene TRBJ2-2, with D hard to call. The CDR3 loop spans 14 amino acids. V was clipped by 4 bases and J by 5 bases, with 11 bases between them. Germline values: CDR1 SGHAT, CDR2 FQNNGV. Written as DNA, the CDR3 is TGTGCCAGCAGCTCGTACCTAGGTACCGGGGAGCTGTTTTTT. Amino acid sequence: CASSSYLGTGELFF.

This chain joins TRBV7-2 and TRBJ2-1; D not resolved. This CDR3 region has 15 residues. V was pared by 3 bases and J by 10 bases, with 19 bases between. The germline gives CDR1 SGHTA, CDR2 FQGNSA. The CDR3 region is CASSFYLLPEQEQFF. Written as DNA, the CDR3 is TGTGCCAGCAGCTTCTACCTACTCCCCGAGCAGGAGCAGTTCTTC.

The chain recombines TRBV24-1 with TRBJ2-1; D call uncertain. Trimming removed 5 bases from V and 3 bases from J, with 7 bases in between. The germline V gene encodes CDR1 KGHDR and CDR2 SFDVKD. This CDR3 has 13 amino acids. CDR3 in DNA: TGTGCCACCAGTGCGAACAGCTACAATGAGCAGTTCTTC. Translated: CATSANSYNEQFF.

This clonotype was found a few times. CDR3 sequence: CASGRGPLQYF. In DNA, the CDR3 is TGTGCCAGCGGACGCGGGCCTCTACAGTACTTC. The chain is built from TRBV12-3 or TRBV12-4 and TRBJ2-7; possibly TRBD2 for D (5 bases). The CDR3 sequence is 11 residues long. The V and J ends lost 8 bases and 10 bases respectively, with 15 bases between them.

This clonotype has ten or more counts. V is TRBV4-3 and J is TRBJ1-2; D uncertain. V lost 0 bases, J lost 4 bases, and 12 bases lay in between. CDR1 and CDR2 from the germline V gene are LGHNA and YSLEER. This CDR3 has 15 residues. CDR3 in DNA: TGCGCCAGCAGCCAAGATAGTGCGGGTAGCTATGGCTACACCTTC. Encoded protein: CASSQDSAGSYGYTF.

V is TRBV2 and J is TRBJ1-2, with TRBD1 as a possible D gene (5 bases). The V gene lost 0 bases and the J gene lost 4 bases, with 15 bases spanning the gap. Per germline, CDR1 SNHLY and CDR2 FYNNEI. The CDR3 has 16 amino acids. CDR3 in amino acids: CASSEALPGPSYGYTF. CDR3 DNA sequence: TGTGCCAGCAGTGAAGCTCTCCCGGGACCGAGCTATGGCTACACCTTC.

The CDR3 DNA is TGCAGTGCTAGCTGGACTAGCGCCACAGATACGCAGTATTTT. Protein product: CSASWTSATDTQYF. This rearrangement joins TRBV20-1 to TRBJ2-3; 9 positions agree with TRBD2. V gave up 3 bases and J gave up 2 bases; unmatched junction bases: 3. The CDR3 contains 14 residues. The germline V gene encodes CDR1 DFQATT and CDR2 SNEGSKA (reference sequence).